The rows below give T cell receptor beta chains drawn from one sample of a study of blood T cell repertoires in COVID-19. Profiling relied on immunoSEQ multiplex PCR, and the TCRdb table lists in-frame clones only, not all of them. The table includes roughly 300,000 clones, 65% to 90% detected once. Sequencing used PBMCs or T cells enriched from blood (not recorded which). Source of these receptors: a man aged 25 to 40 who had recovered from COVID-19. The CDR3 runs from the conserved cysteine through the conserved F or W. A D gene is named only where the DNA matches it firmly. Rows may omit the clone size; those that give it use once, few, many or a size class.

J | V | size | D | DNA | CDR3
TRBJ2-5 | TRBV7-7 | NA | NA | TGTGCTAGCAGCTTGGCTGGACAGCAAGAGACCCAGTACTTC | CASSLAGQQETQYF
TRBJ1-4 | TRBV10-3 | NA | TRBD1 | TGTGCCATCAGTGAGCGGGATGACAGGGTCGTTTCAACTAATGAAAAACTGTTTTTT | CAISERDDRVVSTNEKLFF
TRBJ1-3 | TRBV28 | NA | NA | TGTGCCAGCAGTGGGTGGGGCCCGACAACTGGAAACACCATATATTTT | CASSGWGPTTGNTIYF
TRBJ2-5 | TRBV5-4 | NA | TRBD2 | TGTGCCAGCTGGACTAGCGGACAAGAGACCCAGTACTTC | CASWTSGQETQYF
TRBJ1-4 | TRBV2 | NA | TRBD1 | TGTGCCAGCAGTGCCGACAGGGGGCGGGTTGAAAAACTGTTTTTT | CASSADRGRVEKLFF
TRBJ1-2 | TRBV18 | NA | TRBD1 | TGTGCCAGCTCACCGGGACAGGGCCATGGCTACACCTTC | CASSPGQGHGYTF
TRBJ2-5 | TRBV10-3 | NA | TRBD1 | TGTGCCACGGGGGACAGGGGGCGCCTTGGAGAGACCCAGTACTTC | CATGDRGRLGETQYF
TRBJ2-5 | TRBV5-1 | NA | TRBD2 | TGCGCCAGCAGCTTGGTTAGCGGGCCCCAAGAGACCCAGTACTTC | CASSLVSGPQETQYF
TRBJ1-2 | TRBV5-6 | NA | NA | TGTGCCAGCAGCCCCATGGGAGCTGGCTACACCTTC | CASSPMGAGYTF
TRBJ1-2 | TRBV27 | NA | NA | TGTGCCAGCAGTTTATCTTGGGGAGGAGGCTACACCTTC | CASSLSWGGGYTF
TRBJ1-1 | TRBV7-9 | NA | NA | TGTGCCAGCAGCTCGCGACAGGTCTACACTGAAGCTTTCTTT | CASSSRQVYTEAFF
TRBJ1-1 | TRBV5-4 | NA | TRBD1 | TGTGCCAGCACCCTATTCAGGGGGGATACTGAAGCTTTCTTT | CASTLFRGDTEAFF
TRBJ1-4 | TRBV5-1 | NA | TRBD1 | TGCGCCAGCAGCACGGGACAGTTTGCAACTAATGAAAAACTGTTTTTT | CASSTGQFATNEKLFF
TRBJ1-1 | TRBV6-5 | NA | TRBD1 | TGTGCCAGCAGTCTGAGAAGGACAGGGGGCACTGAAGCTTTCTTT | CASSLRRTGGTEAFF
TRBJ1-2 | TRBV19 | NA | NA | TGTGCCAGTACCTCGGGCTATGGCTACACCTTC | CASTSGYGYTF
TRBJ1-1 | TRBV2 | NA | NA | TGTGCCAGCAGTGAACTAGGGGCGGACACTGAAGCTTTCTTT | CASSELGADTEAFF
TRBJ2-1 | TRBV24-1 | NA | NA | TGTGCCACCAGTAACCCGACCCGGCTAGCGTCACACAATGAGCAGTTCTTC | CATSNPTRLASHNEQFF
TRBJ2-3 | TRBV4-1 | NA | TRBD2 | TGCGCCAGCAGCCAAGGTAGCGGGAACCCACCTAGCACAGATACGCAGTATTTT | CASSQGSGNPPSTDTQYF
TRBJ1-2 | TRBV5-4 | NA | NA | TGTGCCAGCAGCTGGGAAACAGGGTACTATGGCTACACCTTC | CASSWETGYYGYTF
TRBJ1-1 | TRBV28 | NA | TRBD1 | TGTGCCAGCAGTCCATATCTAGGGGGCCGGGCTGAAGCTTTCTTT | CASSPYLGGRAEAFF
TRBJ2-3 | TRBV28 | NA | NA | TGTGCCAGCAATGTGGGCCCAGATACGCAGTATTTT | CASNVGPDTQYF
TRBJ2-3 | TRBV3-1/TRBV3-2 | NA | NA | TGTGCCAGCAGCCAAGCCGAGCCCCCAGATACGCAGTATTTT | CASSQAEPPDTQYF
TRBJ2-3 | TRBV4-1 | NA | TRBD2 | TGCGCCAGCAGCCGTCCGAGCTTGGGACTAGCGGGGGGGAAGACCAGCACAGATACGCAGTATTTT | CASSRPSLGLAGGKTSTDTQYF
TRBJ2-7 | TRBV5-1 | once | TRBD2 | TGCGCCAGCAGCTTGTTTAGCGGGATTTCCTACGAGCAGTACTTC | CASSLFSGISYEQYF
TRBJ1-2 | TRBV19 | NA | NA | TGTGCCAGTAGTATAAGGCCACAGGGTGACGGCTACACCTTC | CASSIRPQGDGYTF
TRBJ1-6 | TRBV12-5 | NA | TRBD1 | TGTGCTAGTGGTCCGGCCGGGACAGGGAGGTCGAATTATAATTCACCCCTCCACTTT | CASGPAGTGRSNYNSPLHF